One sample yielded the 10 T cell receptor beta chains listed below, sequenced in a study of T-cell reconstitution after alpha-beta-depleted transplantation in children. Using unique molecular identifiers, the investigators prepared the TCRbeta library. TCRdb re-analysed the PCR reads in MiXCR, keeping a single row per CDR3 protein. Of 250,000 to 400,000 distinct CDR3 sequences listed, around 25% are singletons. Sample: PBMCs, mostly from graft donor cells, taken 180 days after TCRalphabeta/CD19-depleted stem cell transplant. The receptors were sampled from a male patient between 10 and 17 years old who had a stem cell transplant for acute lymphoblastic leukemia, so the T cells may come from the graft donor.

On this clonotype: No conserved phenylalanine or tryptophan ends this CDR3, so it is likely a read error. The limits of the CDR3 on the DNA are not certain, so only TCRdb's listed CDR3 is given. The rearrangement joins TRBV7-2 to TRBJ1-2; TRBD1, the D gene given by the table, was not confirmed from the DNA. The germline CDR1 and CDR2 sequences are SGHTA and FQGNSA. Both ends counted, the CDR3 spans 12 residues. CDR3 residues: CASSLAGRGQVY.

The V call is TRBV20-1, the J call TRBJ2-7, with D possibly being TRBD2 (6 bases). This CDR3 is 13 amino acids long. Germline values: CDR1 DFQATT, CDR2 SNEGSKA (reference sequence). Trimming left V 6 bases short and J 3 bases short, with 15 bases between. In nucleotides, the CDR3 is TGCAGTGCCATCCCGGGGCGGGACTACGAGCAGTACTTC. This gives the protein CSAIPGRDYEQYF.

This chain uses TRBV7-2 with TRBJ2-1, with D uncertain. Germline CDR1 reads SGHTA; CDR2 reads FQGNSA. This CDR3 is 15 amino acids long. With 5 bases removed from V and 3 bases from J, the gap between germline ends came to 14 bases. The CDR3 protein is CASSPRRPSYNEQFF. The CDR3 DNA reads TGTGCCAGCAGCCCCCGACGACCGAGCTACAATGAGCAGTTCTTC.

The rearrangement links TRBV6-1 to TRBJ2-1; 9 positions match TRBD1. CDR3 size: 13 residues. The germline CDR1 and CDR2 sequences are MNHNS and SASEGT. Losses at the gene ends were 6 bases for V and 7 bases for J; bases not matched to a gene: 4. The CDR3 bases are TGTGCCAGCAGACACGGGACAGGGAATGAGCAGTTCTTC. Encoded protein: CASRHGTGNEQFF.

This clonotype was counted only a few times. The V call is TRBV5-5, the J call TRBJ1-1; perhaps TRBD1 as D (6 bases). Germline lookup yields CDR1 SGHKS and CDR2 YYEKEE (reference sequence). The germline V and J ends were trimmed by 0 bases and 0 bases, with 12 bases remaining between them. The CDR3 covers 16 residues. CDR3 DNA: TGTGCCAGCAGCTTGGCCCCCAGGGGATTGAACACTGAAGCTTTCTTT. It codes for CASSLAPRGLNTEAFF.

Only a few counts were recorded for this clonotype. V is TRBV15 and J is TRBJ1-2, with D possibly matching TRBD1 (6 bases). V dropped 5 bases and J dropped 0 bases, with 10 bases sitting between them. The germline V gene has CDR1 LNHNV and CDR2 YYDKDF (reference sequence). CDR3 size: 14 residues. The chain's CDR3 is CATSLDRPNYGYTF. CDR3 DNA sequence: TGTGCCACCAGCTTAGACAGGCCTAACTATGGCTACACCTTC.

This chain connects TRBV12-3 or TRBV12-4 to TRBJ2-1; TRBD1 agrees at 8 bases. The CDR3 loop spans 15 amino acids. The V and J ends lost 2 bases and 7 bases, in that order; junction bases with no gene match: 7. As DNA, the CDR3 is TGTGCCAGCAGTTTACCAGGGGGCAATTTGAATGAGCAGTTCTTC. This translates into CASSLPGGNLNEQFF.

The J gene is TRBJ2-4, the V gene TRBV5-1, with 10 positions matching TRBD2. V shed 5 bases, J shed 8 bases, and the junction held 4 bases outside the gene matches. The germline V gene has CDR1 SGHRS and CDR2 YFSETQ. The length of the CDR3 is 13 residues. The DNA for the CDR3 is TGCGCCAGCAGAACTAGCGGGACGGACATTCAGTACTTC. This encodes CASRTSGTDIQYF.

The rearrangement uses TRBV7-3 and TRBJ2-3, with 10 bases identical to TRBD2. The length of the CDR3 is 18 residues. J lost 3 bases, V lost 1 base, and 10 bases had no gene match. Germline V gene lookup returns CDR1 SGHTA and CDR2 FQGTGA. CDR3 residues: CASSLKPRLAGLTDTQYF. CDR3 in DNA: TGTGCCAGCAGCTTAAAGCCCCGACTAGCGGGTTTGACAGATACGCAGTATTTT.

The chain employs TRBV5-1 and TRBJ2-2; the match to TRBD1 covers 9 bases. The CDR3 covers 17 residues. V was clipped by 1 base and J by 6 bases; unmatched bases: 10. Germline CDR1 and CDR2: SGHRS and YFSETQ. The CDR3 DNA is TGCGCCAGCAGCTTGCGCCTGGGACAGGGAGGCGCCGGGGAGCTGTTTTTT. Translated, it gives CASSLRLGQGGAGELFF.